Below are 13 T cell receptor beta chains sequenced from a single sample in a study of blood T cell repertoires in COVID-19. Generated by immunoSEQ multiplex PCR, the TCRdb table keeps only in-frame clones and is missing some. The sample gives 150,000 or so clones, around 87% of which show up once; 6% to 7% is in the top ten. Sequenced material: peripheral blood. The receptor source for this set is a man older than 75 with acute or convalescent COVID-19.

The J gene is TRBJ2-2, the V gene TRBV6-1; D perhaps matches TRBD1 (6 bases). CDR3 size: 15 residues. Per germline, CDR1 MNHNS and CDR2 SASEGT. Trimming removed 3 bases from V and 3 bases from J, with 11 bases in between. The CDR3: CASSDRGVDTGELFF. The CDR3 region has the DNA TGTGCCAGCAGTGACAGGGGCGTGGACACCGGGGAGCTGTTTTTT.

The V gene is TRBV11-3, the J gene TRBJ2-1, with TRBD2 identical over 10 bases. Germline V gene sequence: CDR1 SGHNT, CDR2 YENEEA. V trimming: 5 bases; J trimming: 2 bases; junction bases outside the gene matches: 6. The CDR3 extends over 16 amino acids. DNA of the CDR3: TGTGCCAGCAGCACAAGGACTAGCGGACCCTACAATGAGCAGTTCTTC. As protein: CASSTRTSGPYNEQFF.

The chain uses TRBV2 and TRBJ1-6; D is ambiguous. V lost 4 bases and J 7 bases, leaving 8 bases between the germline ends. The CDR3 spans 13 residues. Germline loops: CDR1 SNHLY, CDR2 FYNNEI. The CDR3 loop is CASSAAGNSPLHF. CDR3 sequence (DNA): TGTGCCAGCAGTGCGGCGGGAAATTCACCCCTCCACTTT.

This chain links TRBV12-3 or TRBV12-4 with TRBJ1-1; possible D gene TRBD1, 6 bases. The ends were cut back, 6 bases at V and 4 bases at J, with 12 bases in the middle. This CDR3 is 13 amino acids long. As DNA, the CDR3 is TGTGCCAGCAGCTGGACAGCGCTCACTGAAGCTTTCTTT. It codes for CASSWTALTEAFF.

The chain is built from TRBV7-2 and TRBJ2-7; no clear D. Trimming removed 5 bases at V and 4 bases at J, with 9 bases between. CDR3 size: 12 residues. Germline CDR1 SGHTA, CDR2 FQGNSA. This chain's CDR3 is CASSLSGYEQYF. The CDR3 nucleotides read TGTGCCAGCAGCCTATCCGGGTACGAGCAGTACTTC.

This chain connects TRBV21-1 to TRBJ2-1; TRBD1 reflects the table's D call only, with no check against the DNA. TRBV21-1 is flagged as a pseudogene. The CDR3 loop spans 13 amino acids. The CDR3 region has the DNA TGTGCCAGCGTCCCAGGGCAGGTCAATGAGCAGTTCTTC. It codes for CASVPGQVNEQFF.

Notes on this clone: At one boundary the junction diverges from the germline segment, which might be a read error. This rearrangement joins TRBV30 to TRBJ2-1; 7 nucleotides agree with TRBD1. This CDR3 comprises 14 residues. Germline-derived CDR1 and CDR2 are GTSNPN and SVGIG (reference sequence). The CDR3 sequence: CAGEDRGRINEQFF. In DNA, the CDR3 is TGCGCCGGAGAAGATAGGGGGCGCATCAATGAGCAGTTCTTC. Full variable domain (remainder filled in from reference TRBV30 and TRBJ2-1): SQTIHQWPATLVQPVGSPLSLECTVEGTSNPNLYWYRQAAGRGLQLLFYSVGIGQISSEVPQNLSASRPQDRQFILSSKKLLLSDSGFYLCAGEDRGRINEQFFGPGTRLTVL.

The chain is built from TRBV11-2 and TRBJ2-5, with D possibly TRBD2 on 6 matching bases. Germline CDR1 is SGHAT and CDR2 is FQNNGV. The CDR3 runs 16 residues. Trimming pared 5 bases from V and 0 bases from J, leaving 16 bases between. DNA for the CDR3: TGTGCCAGCAGCGCTCTTGGACGGGGGTACCAAGAGACCCAGTACTTC. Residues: CASSALGRGYQETQYF.

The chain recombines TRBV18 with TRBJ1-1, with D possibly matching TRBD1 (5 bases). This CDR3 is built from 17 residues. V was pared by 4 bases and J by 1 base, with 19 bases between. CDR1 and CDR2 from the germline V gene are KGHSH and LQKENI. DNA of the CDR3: TGTGCCAGCTCACTCAGACAATTTGGGGCTGGGAACACTGAAGCTTTCTTT. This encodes CASSLRQFGAGNTEAFF. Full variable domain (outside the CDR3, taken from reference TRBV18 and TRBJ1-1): NAGVMQNPRHLVRRRGQEARLRCSPMKGHSHVYWYRQLPEEGLKFMVYLQKENIIDESGMPKERFSAEFPKEGPSILRIQQVVRGDSAAYFCASSLRQFGAGNTEAFFGQGTRLTVV.

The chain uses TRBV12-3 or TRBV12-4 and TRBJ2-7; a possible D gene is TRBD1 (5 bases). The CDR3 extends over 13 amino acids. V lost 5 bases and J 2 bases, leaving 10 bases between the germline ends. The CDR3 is CASSQTVTYEQYF. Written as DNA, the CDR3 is TGTGCCAGCAGTCAGACAGTGACCTACGAGCAGTACTTC.

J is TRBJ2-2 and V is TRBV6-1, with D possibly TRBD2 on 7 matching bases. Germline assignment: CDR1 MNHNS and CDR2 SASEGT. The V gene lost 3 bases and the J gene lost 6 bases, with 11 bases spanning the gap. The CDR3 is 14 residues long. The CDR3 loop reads CASSERGGAGELFF. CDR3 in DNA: TGTGCCAGCAGTGAGAGGGGGGGTGCCGGGGAGCTGTTTTTT.

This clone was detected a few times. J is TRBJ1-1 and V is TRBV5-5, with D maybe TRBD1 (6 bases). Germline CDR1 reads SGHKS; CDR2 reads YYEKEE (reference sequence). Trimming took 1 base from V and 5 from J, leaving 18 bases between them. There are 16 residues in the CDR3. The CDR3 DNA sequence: TGTGCCAGCAGCTTGACCACGGGCTCCCAGGGGACTGAAGCTTTCTTT. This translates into CASSLTTGSQGTEAFF. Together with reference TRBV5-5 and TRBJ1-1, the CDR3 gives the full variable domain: DAGVTQSPTHLIKTRGQQVTLRCSPISGHKSVSWYQQVLGQGPQFIFQYYEKEERGRGNFPDRFSARQFPNYSSELNVNALLLGDSALYLCASSLTTGSQGTEAFFGQGTRLTVV.

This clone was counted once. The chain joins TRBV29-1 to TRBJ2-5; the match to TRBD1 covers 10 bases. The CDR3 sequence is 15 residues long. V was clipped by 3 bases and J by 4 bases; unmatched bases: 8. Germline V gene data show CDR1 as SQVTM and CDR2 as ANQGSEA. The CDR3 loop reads CSVEGTGVPLETQYF. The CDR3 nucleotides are TGCAGCGTTGAGGGGACAGGGGTTCCCTTAGAGACCCAGTACTTC.